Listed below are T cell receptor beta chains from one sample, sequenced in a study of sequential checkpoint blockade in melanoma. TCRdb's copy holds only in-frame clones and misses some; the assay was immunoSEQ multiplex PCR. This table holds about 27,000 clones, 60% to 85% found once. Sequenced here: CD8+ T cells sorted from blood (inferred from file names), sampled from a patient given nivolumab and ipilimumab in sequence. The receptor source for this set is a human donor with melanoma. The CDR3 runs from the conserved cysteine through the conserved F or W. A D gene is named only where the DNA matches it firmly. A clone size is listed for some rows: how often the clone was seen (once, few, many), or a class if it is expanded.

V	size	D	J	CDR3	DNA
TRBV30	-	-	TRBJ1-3	CAWSVWSPVGNTIYF	TGTGCCTGGAGTGTTTGGTCCCCGGTTGGAAACACCATATATTTT
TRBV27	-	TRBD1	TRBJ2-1	CASAAGTGFHEQFF	TGTGCCAGCGCTGCCGGGACAGGGTTCCATGAGCAGTTCTTC
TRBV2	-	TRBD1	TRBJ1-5	CASSGQGTYWPQHF	TGTGCCAGCAGTGGACAGGGGACTTATTGGCCCCAGCATTTT
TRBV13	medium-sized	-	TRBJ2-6	CASSTNRVGTGANVLTF	TGTGCCAGCAGCACTAACCGGGTAGGGACAGGGGCCAACGTCCTGACTTTC
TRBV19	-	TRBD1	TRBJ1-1	CASSPGQGKTEAFF	TGTGCCAGTAGCCCGGGACAGGGGAAAACTGAAGCTTTCTTT
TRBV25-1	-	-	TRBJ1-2	CATDNYGYTF	TGTGCCACCGACAATTATGGCTACACCTTC
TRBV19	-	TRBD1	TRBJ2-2	CASTTGVWTGELFF	TGTGCCAGTACGACAGGGGTATGGACCGGGGAGCTGTTTTTT
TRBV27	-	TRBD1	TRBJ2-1	CASSDRDRGDNEQFF	TGTGCCAGCAGCGACCGGGACAGGGGCGACAATGAGCAGTTCTTC
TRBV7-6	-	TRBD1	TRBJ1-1	CASSDRVTEAFF	TGTGCCAGCAGCGACAGGGTCACTGAAGCTTTCTTT
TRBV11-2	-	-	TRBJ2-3	CASSLWGLGTDTQYF	TGTGCCAGCAGCTTGTGGGGGCTGGGGACAGATACGCAGTATTTT